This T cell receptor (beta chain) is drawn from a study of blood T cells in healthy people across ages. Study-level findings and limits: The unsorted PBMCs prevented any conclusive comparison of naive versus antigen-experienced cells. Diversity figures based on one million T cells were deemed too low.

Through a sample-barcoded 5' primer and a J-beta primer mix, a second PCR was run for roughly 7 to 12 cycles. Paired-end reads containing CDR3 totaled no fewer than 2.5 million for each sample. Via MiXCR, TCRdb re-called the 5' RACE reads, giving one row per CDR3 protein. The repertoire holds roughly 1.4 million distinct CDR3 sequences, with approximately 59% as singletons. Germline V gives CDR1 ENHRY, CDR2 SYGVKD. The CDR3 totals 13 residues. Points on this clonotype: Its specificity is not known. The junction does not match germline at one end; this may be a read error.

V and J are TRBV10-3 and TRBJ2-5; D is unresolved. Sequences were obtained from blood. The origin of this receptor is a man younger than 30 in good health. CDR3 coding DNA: TGTGCCACCAGTGAGGCTATCCAAGAGACCCAGTACTTC. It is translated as CATSEAIQETQYF.